Listed below are T cell receptor beta chains from one sample, sequenced in a study of shared clonotypes between healthy human individuals. Assay used: immunoSEQ multiplex PCR; TCRdb lists only in-frame clones, some missing. Of under 120,000 clones listed, approximately 70% were seen once; the top ten hold approximately 25%. The source material was memory CD8+ T cells sorted from blood. The receptors were gathered from a woman aged 25 to 39 in good health. The CDR3 runs from the conserved cysteine through the conserved F or W. The D gene is left open where the match is weak. The size field is filled for only some rows; it gives once, few, many or a size class.

v_gene,abundance,j_gene,d_gene,CDR3aa,CDR3nt
TRBV5-4,NA,TRBJ1-4,NA,CASSWDIDEKLFF,TGTGCCAGCAGTTGGGACATTGATGAAAAACTGTTTTTT
TRBV19,NA,TRBJ2-5,TRBD2,CASQPGTSGRNQETQYF,TGTGCCAGCCAACCCGGGACTAGCGGGAGAAATCAAGAGACCCAGTACTTC
TRBV5-6,few,TRBJ1-1,NA,CASSLTVNTEAFF,TGTGCCAGCAGCTTAACGGTGAACACTGAAGCTTTCTTT
TRBV6-1,NA,TRBJ2-7,NA,CASSEAGQSYEQYF,TGTGCCAGCAGTGAAGCAGGGCAGTCCTACGAGCAGTACTTC
TRBV28,NA,TRBJ2-6,NA,CASNRPHSGANVLTF,TGTGCCAGTAACCGACCCCACTCTGGGGCCAACGTCCTGACTTTC
TRBV11-2,NA,TRBJ2-1,NA,CASSHIQWGNNEQFF,TGTGCCAGCAGCCATATCCAGTGGGGAAACAATGAGCAGTTCTTC
TRBV4-1,NA,TRBJ2-7,NA,CASSPGAPYEQYF,TGCGCCAGCAGCCCGGGTGCCCCCTACGAGCAGTACTTC
TRBV25-1,NA,TRBJ2-5,NA,CASSQKGYNQETQYF,TGTGCCAGCAGTCAGAAGGGATATAATCAAGAGACCCAGTACTTC
TRBV7-8,NA,TRBJ1-2,NA,CASSQGHLYGYTF,TGTGCCAGCAGCCAGGGACACCTCTATGGCTACACCTTC
TRBV9,NA,TRBJ1-1,NA,CASNRRKNTEAFF,TGTGCCAGCAATAGGCGGAAGAACACTGAAGCTTTCTTT
TRBV7-9,NA,TRBJ1-3,NA,CASSRYWTYRGNTIYF,TGTGCCAGCAGCAGGTATTGGACTTATCGCGGAAACACCATATATTTT
TRBV5-1,NA,TRBJ1-2,NA,CASSFSGEDGYTF,TGCGCCAGCAGCTTCTCAGGAGAGGATGGCTACACCTTC
TRBV25-1,once,TRBJ1-6,TRBD1,CASSTSGGSSPLHF,TGTGCCAGCAGCACATCAGGGGGCTCTTCACCCCTCCACTTT
TRBV27,NA,TRBJ2-3,NA,CASSLRLDDTQYF,TGTGCCAGCAGTTTACGACTAGACGATACGCAGTATTTT
TRBV5-6,NA,TRBJ1-2,NA,CASSSRTESYGYTF,TGTGCCAGCAGCTCCCGGACAGAGTCCTATGGCTACACCTTC
TRBV5-4,NA,TRBJ2-3,NA,CASSGSDTQYF,TGTGCCAGCAGCGGGTCAGATACGCAGTATTTT
TRBV10-3,NA,TRBJ2-5,TRBD1,CAISPTGLVETQYF,TGTGCCATCAGCCCGACAGGGCTGGTAGAGACCCAGTACTTC
TRBV25-1,NA,TRBJ2-1,NA,CASSEEGVSSYNEQFF,TGTGCCAGCAGTGAAGAGGGGGTTAGCTCCTACAATGAGCAGTTCTTC
TRBV29-1,NA,TRBJ1-2,TRBD1,CSVETLTGGDYGYTF,TGCAGCGTTGAGACCCTGACAGGGGGCGACTATGGCTACACCTTC
TRBV13,many,TRBJ2-7,TRBD1,CASSLEGTGGEQYF,TGTGCCAGCAGCTTAGAGGGAACAGGGGGCGAGCAGTACTTC
TRBV4-2,NA,TRBJ1-1,NA,CASSRAGKANTEAFF,TGTGCCAGCAGCCGTGCAGGGAAGGCGAACACTGAAGCTTTCTTT
TRBV23-1,NA,TRBJ2-1,TRBD2,CASRLMAGGDFASYNEQFF,TGCGCCAGCAGGCTAATGGCGGGAGGGGATTTTGCCTCCTACAATGAGCAGTTCTTC
TRBV28,NA,TRBJ2-2,NA,CASKGGGEGTGELFF,TGTGCCAGCAAAGGTGGGGGAGAGGGGACCGGGGAGCTGTTTTTT
TRBV4-1,NA,TRBJ1-2,NA,CASSQDLAGLDYGYTF,TGCGCCAGCAGCCAAGATTTGGCCGGGTTGGACTATGGCTACACCTTC
TRBV18,NA,TRBJ2-4,NA,CASSPGKSSALAKNIQYF,TGTGCCAGCTCACCAGGGAAATCTAGCGCATTAGCCAAAAACATTCAGTACTTC
TRBV29-1,few,TRBJ2-7,TRBD2,CSVEDGGLAGYEQYF,TGCAGCGTTGAAGATGGGGGACTAGCGGGCTACGAGCAGTACTTC
TRBV11-2,once,TRBJ2-1,TRBD2,CASSLGTSGLNEQFF,TGTGCCAGCAGCTTAGGGACTAGCGGGCTCAATGAGCAGTTCTTC
TRBV5-1,NA,TRBJ2-3,TRBD1,CASSTNRGPTDTQYF,TGCGCCAGCAGCACAAACAGGGGGCCGACAGATACGCAGTATTTT
TRBV6-1,NA,TRBJ2-3,NA,CASREQAQDTQYF,TGTGCCAGCAGGGAACAGGCCCAAGATACGCAGTATTTT
TRBV2,many,TRBJ1-5,NA,CASSEAGGGLTISNQPQHF,TGTGCCAGCAGTGAAGCCGGCGGAGGATTAACCATTAGCAATCAGCCCCAGCATTTT